Listed below are T cell receptor beta chains from one sample, sequenced in a study of follicular helper T cells after annual influenza vaccination. Clones were sequenced by immunoSEQ multiplex PCR, and TCRdb holds only the in-frame ones, with some missing. The sample holds 8,500 to 10,000 clones, roughly 90% seen once. Sample: CXCR5+ CD38- circulating T follicular helper cells from blood, taken on the day of influenza vaccination. The receptors stem from an adult who received the influenza vaccine. The CDR3 runs from the conserved cysteine through the conserved F or W. D genes are given only for firm matches. Clone size is stated in some rows and not others, as once, few, many or a class when expanded.

v_gene: TRBV10-2; d_gene: TRBD1; j_gene: TRBJ1-5; abundance: NA; CDR3aa: CASSVDRDQPQHF; CDR3nt: TGCGCCAGCAGCGTAGACAGGGATCAGCCCCAGCATTTT
v_gene: TRBV29-1; d_gene: NA; j_gene: TRBJ1-1; abundance: NA; CDR3aa: CSAKEPRGTEAFF; CDR3nt: TGCAGCGCCAAGGAGCCCAGGGGCACTGAAGCTTTCTTT
v_gene: TRBV6-1; d_gene: NA; j_gene: TRBJ2-7; abundance: NA; CDR3aa: CASSSEYEQYF; CDR3nt: TGTGCCAGCAGTTCCGAGTACGAGCAGTACTTC
v_gene: TRBV6-5; d_gene: NA; j_gene: TRBJ1-2; abundance: once; CDR3aa: CASRASMSEYYGYTF; CDR3nt: TGTGCCAGCAGGGCCAGTATGTCAGAGTACTATGGCTACACCTTC
v_gene: TRBV18; d_gene: NA; j_gene: TRBJ1-5; abundance: once; CDR3aa: CASSPQGGNQPQHF; CDR3nt: TGTGCCAGCTCACCACAGGGGGGCAATCAGCCCCAGCATTTT
v_gene: TRBV21-1; d_gene: NA; j_gene: TRBJ1-5; abundance: NA; CDR3aa: CASSKALLARDMVQPQHF; CDR3nt: TGTGCCAGCAGCAAAGCGCTTTTGGCCCGGGACATGGTTCAGCCCCAGCATTTT
v_gene: TRBV30; d_gene: NA; j_gene: TRBJ1-3; abundance: NA; CDR3aa: CAWSVSRQTGNTIYF; CDR3nt: TGTGCCTGGAGTGTAAGCCGACAGACTGGAAACACCATATATTTT
v_gene: TRBV18; d_gene: TRBD1; j_gene: TRBJ1-5; abundance: NA; CDR3aa: CASSPSGGGQPQHF; CDR3nt: TGTGCCAGCTCACCGTCAGGGGGAGGGCAGCCCCAGCATTTT
v_gene: TRBV7-2; d_gene: NA; j_gene: TRBJ1-2; abundance: NA; CDR3aa: CASSFPDYTF; CDR3nt: TGTGCCAGCAGTTTTCCTGACTACACCTTC
v_gene: TRBV28; d_gene: NA; j_gene: TRBJ1-2; abundance: once; CDR3aa: CASWVSTVPYGYTF; CDR3nt: TGTGCCAGCTGGGTTTCGACGGTGCCCTATGGCTACACCTTC
v_gene: TRBV6-5; d_gene: NA; j_gene: TRBJ1-2; abundance: NA; CDR3aa: CASSYSGTSYGYTF; CDR3nt: TGTGCCAGCAGTTACTCCGGGACATCTTATGGCTACACCTTC
v_gene: TRBV15; d_gene: NA; j_gene: TRBJ1-5; abundance: NA; CDR3aa: CATSRDLWGQGQPQHF; CDR3nt: TGTGCCACCAGCAGAGATTTGTGGGGGCAGGGTCAGCCCCAGCATTTT
v_gene: TRBV5-6; d_gene: NA; j_gene: TRBJ2-7; abundance: NA; CDR3aa: CASSLTVAYEQYF; CDR3nt: TGTGCCAGCAGCTTAACAGTAGCCTACGAGCAGTACTTC
v_gene: TRBV11-2; d_gene: TRBD2; j_gene: TRBJ2-7; abundance: NA; CDR3aa: CASMVGTSVSYEQYF; CDR3nt: TGTGCCAGTATGGTTGGGACTAGCGTTTCCTACGAGCAGTACTTC
v_gene: TRBV15; d_gene: NA; j_gene: TRBJ2-3; abundance: NA; CDR3aa: CATSRERTVQGTQYF; CDR3nt: TGTGCCACCAGCAGAGAACGGACCGTTCAAGGTACGCAGTATTTT
v_gene: TRBV11-2; d_gene: NA; j_gene: TRBJ1-1; abundance: NA; CDR3aa: CASSKRAGGIGTEAFF; CDR3nt: TGTGCCAGCAGCAAAAGGGCTGGGGGGATCGGCACTGAAGCTTTCTTT
v_gene: TRBV9; d_gene: NA; j_gene: TRBJ2-1; abundance: NA; CDR3aa: CASSASWNEQFF; CDR3nt: TGTGCCAGCAGCGCATCCTGGAATGAGCAGTTCTTC
v_gene: TRBV7-2; d_gene: NA; j_gene: TRBJ2-7; abundance: NA; CDR3aa: CASSLAGRGTYEQYF; CDR3nt: TGTGCCAGCAGCTTAGCAGGTAGGGGGACCTACGAGCAGTACTTC
v_gene: TRBV5-4; d_gene: NA; j_gene: TRBJ1-5; abundance: NA; CDR3aa: CASSLGQGQPQHF; CDR3nt: TGTGCCAGCAGCTTGGGGCAGGGACAGCCCCAGCATTTT
v_gene: TRBV18; d_gene: TRBD1; j_gene: TRBJ1-4; abundance: NA; CDR3aa: CASSQGQDEKLFF; CDR3nt: TGTGCCAGCTCTCAAGGACAGGATGAAAAACTGTTTTTT
v_gene: TRBV7-9; d_gene: TRBD2; j_gene: TRBJ2-7; abundance: NA; CDR3aa: CASSLALAGGEQYF; CDR3nt: TGTGCCAGCAGCTTAGCACTAGCGGGGGGCGAGCAGTACTTC
v_gene: TRBV6-5; d_gene: TRBD1; j_gene: TRBJ1-2; abundance: NA; CDR3aa: CASSYFRSGGRYGYTF; CDR3nt: TGTGCCAGCAGTTACTTCCGATCAGGGGGCCGTTATGGCTACACCTTC
v_gene: TRBV6-1; d_gene: NA; j_gene: TRBJ1-5; abundance: NA; CDR3aa: CASRAGDQPQHF; CDR3nt: TGTGCCAGCAGAGCCGGCGATCAGCCCCAGCATTTT
v_gene: TRBV7-2; d_gene: TRBD1; j_gene: TRBJ1-4; abundance: NA; CDR3aa: CASSKLSTGVNEKLFF; CDR3nt: TGTGCCAGCAGCAAGCTCTCGACAGGGGTTAATGAAAAACTGTTTTTT
v_gene: TRBV19; d_gene: TRBD2; j_gene: TRBJ2-7; abundance: NA; CDR3aa: CASSMQAHIGGEGEQYF; CDR3nt: TGTGCCAGTAGTATGCAGGCCCACATTGGCGGGGAGGGCGAGCAGTACTTC
v_gene: TRBV5-4; d_gene: TRBD1; j_gene: TRBJ2-7; abundance: once; CDR3aa: CASSNWDRNYEQYF; CDR3nt: TGTGCCAGCAGCAACTGGGACAGGAACTACGAGCAGTACTTC
v_gene: TRBV11-2; d_gene: TRBD2; j_gene: TRBJ2-3; abundance: NA; CDR3aa: CASSLTGGIFTPDTQYF; CDR3nt: TGTGCCAGCAGCTTAACGGGGGGGATCTTTACCCCAGATACGCAGTATTTT
v_gene: TRBV18; d_gene: NA; j_gene: TRBJ2-2; abundance: NA; CDR3aa: CASSPVGGRTGELFF; CDR3nt: TGTGCCAGCTCACCAGTTGGGGGTCGCACCGGGGAGCTGTTTTTT
v_gene: TRBV2; d_gene: NA; j_gene: TRBJ2-7; abundance: few; CDR3aa: CASSNYEQYF; CDR3nt: TGTGCCAGCAGTAACTACGAGCAGTACTTC
v_gene: TRBV6-4; d_gene: TRBD1; j_gene: TRBJ2-2; abundance: NA; CDR3aa: CASKKDRVNGELFF; CDR3nt: TGTGCCAGCAAAAAGGACAGGGTAAACGGGGAGCTGTTTTTT
v_gene: TRBV7-9; d_gene: NA; j_gene: TRBJ2-3; abundance: NA; CDR3aa: CASSLGTATDTQYF; CDR3nt: TGTGCCAGCAGCTTAGGGACAGCCACAGATACGCAGTATTTT
v_gene: TRBV5-1; d_gene: NA; j_gene: TRBJ2-7; abundance: NA; CDR3aa: CATREASQDTAGGQYF; CDR3nt: TGCGCCACCAGAGAAGCGTCGCAGGACACGGCGGGTGGCCAGTACTTC
v_gene: TRBV7-2; d_gene: NA; j_gene: TRBJ2-7; abundance: NA; CDR3aa: CASSRDSGQYEQYF; CDR3nt: TGTGCCAGCAGCCGGGACTCCGGGCAATACGAGCAGTACTTC
v_gene: TRBV6-9; d_gene: TRBD2; j_gene: TRBJ2-7; abundance: NA; CDR3aa: CASSSLAGHSYEQYF; CDR3nt: TGTGCCAGCAGTTCCCTAGCGGGGCACTCCTACGAGCAGTACTTC
v_gene: TRBV18; d_gene: NA; j_gene: TRBJ1-1; abundance: NA; CDR3aa: CASSPRTEAFF; CDR3nt: TGTGCCAGCTCACCAAGAACTGAAGCTTTCTTT
v_gene: TRBV27; d_gene: TRBD1; j_gene: TRBJ1-2; abundance: NA; CDR3aa: CASSRDRATYGYTF; CDR3nt: TGTGCCAGCAGTCGGGACAGGGCTACCTATGGCTACACCTTC
v_gene: TRBV5-1; d_gene: TRBD1; j_gene: TRBJ1-2; abundance: NA; CDR3aa: CASSLAGTVPGGLYTF; CDR3nt: TGCGCCAGCAGCTTGGCCGGGACAGTCCCCGGCGGCCTCTACACCTTC
v_gene: TRBV27; d_gene: NA; j_gene: TRBJ1-1; abundance: NA; CDR3aa: CASSLSPGSSFYTEAFF; CDR3nt: TGTGCCAGCAGTTTATCGCCAGGGTCGAGTTTTTACACTGAAGCTTTCTTT
v_gene: TRBV5-4; d_gene: TRBD1; j_gene: TRBJ1-3; abundance: NA; CDR3aa: CASSLGGDSDSGNTIYF; CDR3nt: TGTGCCAGCAGCTTGGGGGGGGACAGCGACTCTGGAAACACCATATATTTT
v_gene: TRBV2; d_gene: NA; j_gene: TRBJ2-2; abundance: NA; CDR3aa: CASSQDTLNTGELFF; CDR3nt: TGTGCCAGCAGTCAGGACACATTGAACACCGGGGAGCTGTTTTTT
v_gene: TRBV30; d_gene: NA; j_gene: TRBJ1-1; abundance: once; CDR3aa: CAWSGVSATEAFF; CDR3nt: TGTGCCTGGAGTGGAGTTTCGGCGACTGAAGCTTTCTTT
v_gene: TRBV10-1; d_gene: NA; j_gene: TRBJ1-4; abundance: NA; CDR3aa: CASSERPDEKLFF; CDR3nt: TGCGCCAGCAGTGAGCGGCCGGATGAAAAACTGTTTTTT
v_gene: TRBV5-6; d_gene: NA; j_gene: TRBJ2-2; abundance: NA; CDR3aa: CASSPRRLNTGELFF; CDR3nt: TGTGCCAGCAGCCCCCGCAGGCTGAACACCGGGGAGCTGTTTTTT
v_gene: TRBV28; d_gene: NA; j_gene: TRBJ1-6; abundance: few; CDR3aa: CASLVGGANSPLHF; CDR3nt: TGTGCCAGCTTGGTCGGAGGGGCGAATTCACCCCTCCACTTT
v_gene: TRBV11-2; d_gene: NA; j_gene: TRBJ1-2; abundance: NA; CDR3aa: CASSLGGDYGYTF; CDR3nt: TGTGCCAGCAGCTTGGGGGGAGACTATGGCTACACCTTC
v_gene: TRBV6-1; d_gene: NA; j_gene: TRBJ1-2; abundance: once; CDR3aa: CASSRDRTTYGYTF; CDR3nt: TGTGCCAGCAGCCGGGACCGAACGACCTATGGCTACACCTTC
v_gene: TRBV18; d_gene: NA; j_gene: TRBJ1-1; abundance: NA; CDR3aa: CASSPPSGTMNTEAFF; CDR3nt: TGTGCCAGCTCACCACCCTCCGGGACAATGAACACTGAAGCTTTCTTT
v_gene: TRBV7-2; d_gene: NA; j_gene: TRBJ1-2; abundance: NA; CDR3aa: CASRSGLIYTF; CDR3nt: TGTGCCAGCAGATCCGGACTGATTTACACCTTC
v_gene: TRBV6-6; d_gene: NA; j_gene: TRBJ2-3; abundance: NA; CDR3aa: CASSYTDTLKNTQYF; CDR3nt: TGTGCCAGCAGTTACACGGACACCCTCAAAAATACGCAGTATTTT
v_gene: TRBV30; d_gene: NA; j_gene: TRBJ1-4; abundance: NA; CDR3aa: CAWTSATNEKLFF; CDR3nt: TGTGCCTGGACTTCGGCAACTAATGAAAAACTGTTTTTT